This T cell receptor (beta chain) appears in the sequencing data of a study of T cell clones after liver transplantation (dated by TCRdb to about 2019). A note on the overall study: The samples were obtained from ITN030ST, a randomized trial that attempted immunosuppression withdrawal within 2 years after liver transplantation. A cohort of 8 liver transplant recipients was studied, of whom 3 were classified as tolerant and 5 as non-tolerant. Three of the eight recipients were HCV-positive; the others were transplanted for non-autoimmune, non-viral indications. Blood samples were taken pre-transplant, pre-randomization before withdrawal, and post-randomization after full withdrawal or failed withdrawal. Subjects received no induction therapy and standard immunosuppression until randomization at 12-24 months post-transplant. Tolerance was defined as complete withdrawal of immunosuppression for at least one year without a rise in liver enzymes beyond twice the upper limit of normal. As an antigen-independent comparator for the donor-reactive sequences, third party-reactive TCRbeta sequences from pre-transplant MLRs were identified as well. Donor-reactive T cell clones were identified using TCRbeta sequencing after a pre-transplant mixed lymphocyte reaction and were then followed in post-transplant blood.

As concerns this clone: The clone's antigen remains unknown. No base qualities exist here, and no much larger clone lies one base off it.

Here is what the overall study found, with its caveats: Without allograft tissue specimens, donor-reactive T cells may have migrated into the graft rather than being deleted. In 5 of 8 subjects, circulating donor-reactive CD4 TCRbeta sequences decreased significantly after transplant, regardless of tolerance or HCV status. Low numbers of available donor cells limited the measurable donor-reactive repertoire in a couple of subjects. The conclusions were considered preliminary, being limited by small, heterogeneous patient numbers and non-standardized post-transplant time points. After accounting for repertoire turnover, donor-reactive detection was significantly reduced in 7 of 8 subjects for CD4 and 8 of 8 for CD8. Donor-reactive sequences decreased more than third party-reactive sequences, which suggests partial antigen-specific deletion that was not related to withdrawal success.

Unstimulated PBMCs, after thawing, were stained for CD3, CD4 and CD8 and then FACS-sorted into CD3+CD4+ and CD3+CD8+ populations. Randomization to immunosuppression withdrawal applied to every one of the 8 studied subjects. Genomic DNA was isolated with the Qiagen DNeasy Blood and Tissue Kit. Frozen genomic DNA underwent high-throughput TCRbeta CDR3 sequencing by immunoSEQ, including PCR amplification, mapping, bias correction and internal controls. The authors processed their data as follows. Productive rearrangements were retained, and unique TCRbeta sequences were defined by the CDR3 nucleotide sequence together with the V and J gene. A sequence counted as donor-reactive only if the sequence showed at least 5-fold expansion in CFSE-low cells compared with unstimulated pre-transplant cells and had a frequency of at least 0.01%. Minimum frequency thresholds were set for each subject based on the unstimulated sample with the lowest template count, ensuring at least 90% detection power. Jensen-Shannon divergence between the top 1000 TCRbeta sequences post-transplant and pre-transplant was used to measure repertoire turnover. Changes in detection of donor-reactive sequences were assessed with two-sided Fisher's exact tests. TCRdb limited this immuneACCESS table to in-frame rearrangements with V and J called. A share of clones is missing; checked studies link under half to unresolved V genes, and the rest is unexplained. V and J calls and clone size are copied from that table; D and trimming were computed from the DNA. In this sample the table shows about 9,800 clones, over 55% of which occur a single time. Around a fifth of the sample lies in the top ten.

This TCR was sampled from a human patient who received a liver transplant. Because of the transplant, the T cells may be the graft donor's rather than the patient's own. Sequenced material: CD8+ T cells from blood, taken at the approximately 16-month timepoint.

The DNA reads as follows: TGTGCCACCGCGGAGGGTACCACTGAAGCTTTCTTT. The resulting protein is CATAEGTTEAFF. The rearranged chain carries TRBV6-5 and TRBJ1-1; the D gene cannot be resolved reliably. The V end loses 10 bases and the J end loses 4 bases, and a stretch of 13 bases separates them. The germline V gene provides CDR1 MNHEY and CDR2 SVGAGI. The CDR3 sequence holds 12 residues, the cysteine and phenylalanine included. The retained sequence is limited to the CDR3, 36 bases, with the frame set at the first base.